These 8 T cell receptor beta chains came from one sample sequenced in a study of blood T cell repertoires in COVID-19. Measured with immunoSEQ multiplex PCR; TCRdb has only the in-frame clones, and not every one. The sample lists 270,000 or so clones; 86% were seen once. Sequencing was carried out using peripheral blood. The receptor set was obtained from a man between 40 and 49 years old with active or convalescent COVID-19.

The rearrangement links TRBV6-5 to TRBJ1-5; 7 nucleotides align to TRBD1. The CDR3 runs 15 residues. V was pared by 2 bases and J by 2 bases, with 3 bases of the junction left unmatched. The germline V gene has CDR1 MNHEY and CDR2 SVGAGI. The CDR3 reads CASSYRTGGNQPQHF. The DNA for the CDR3 is TGTGCCAGCAGTTACCGCACAGGGGGCAATCAGCCCCAGCATTTT.

V and J are TRBV5-1 and TRBJ2-3; no firm D call. V shed 4 bases and J shed 2 bases, with 11 bases lying between them. In germline, CDR1 is SGHRS, CDR2 YFSETQ. The CDR3 spans 14 residues. The chain's CDR3 is CASSGGTVTDTQYF. In DNA form, the CDR3 reads TGCGCCAGCAGCGGCGGTACGGTCACAGATACGCAGTATTTT.

V is TRBV19 and J is TRBJ1-1, with 12 bases that match TRBD1. Germline values: CDR1 LNHDA, CDR2 SQIVND (reference sequence). The CDR3 covers 19 residues. Losses at the gene ends were 5 bases for V and 4 bases for J; bases not matched to a gene: 17. The DNA for the CDR3 is TGTGCCAGTAGTTCGCACTCCCCGGGACAGGGGGCGCGAACCACTGAAGCTTTCTTT. Amino acids: CASSSHSPGQGARTTEAFF.

The V gene is TRBV10-3, the J gene TRBJ2-3; no reliable D call. V was cut by 3 bases and J by 3 bases, with 4 bases left in between. Germline CDR1 is ENHRY and CDR2 is SYGVKD. This CDR3 is built from 12 residues. The chain's CDR3 is CAISDGTDTQYF. CDR3 sequence (DNA): TGTGCCATCAGTGACGGGACAGATACGCAGTATTTT.

This sequence joins TRBV10-1 and TRBJ2-7; 12 positions agree with TRBD2. CDR1 WNHNN and CDR2 SYGVQD come from the germline V gene (reference sequence). The CDR3 loop spans 13 amino acids. The J segment lost 10 bases and the V segment lost 5 bases, leaving 6 bases of the junction unmatched. CDR3 DNA: TGCGCCAGCAGTTCGGGACTAGCGGGCCTCCAGTACTTC. As protein: CASSSGLAGLQYF.

The J gene is TRBJ2-5, the V gene TRBV11-1, with 12 bases matching TRBD2. V was pared by 3 bases and J by 5 bases, with 4 bases of the junction left unmatched. The CDR3 covers 15 residues. CDR1 is SGHAT, CDR2 FQDESV, per germline (reference sequence). Written as DNA, the CDR3 is TGTGCCAGCAGCTTCACTAGCGGGAGGCGGGAGACCCAGTACTTC. It is translated as CASSFTSGRRETQYF.

The chain links TRBV19 to TRBJ1-1; a weak D match, TRBD1 (6 bases). Germline values: CDR1 LNHDA, CDR2 SQIVND (reference sequence). This CDR3 spans 15 amino acids. Trimming left V 1 base short and J 0 bases short, with 9 bases between. The CDR3 region has the DNA TGTGCCAGTAGTATAGGGACAGACATGAACACTGAAGCTTTCTTT. Its protein is CASSIGTDMNTEAFF.

V gene TRBV18 combines with J gene TRBJ2-7; 11 bases align to TRBD1. The CDR3 loop spans 16 amino acids. Germline V gene sequence: CDR1 KGHSH, CDR2 LQKENI. V shed 6 bases, J shed 6 bases, and the junction held 13 bases outside the gene matches. CDR3: CASSDQGGQGAFEQYF. The CDR3 DNA is TGTGCCAGCTCTGACCAGGGAGGACAGGGGGCTTTCGAGCAGTACTTC.